This T cell receptor beta chain was sequenced for a study of CD8 T cells in ankylosing spondylitis. This clonotype has a count of ten or more. Its antigen is still unknown. General study findings and limits: Matched synovial fluid from ankylosing spondylitis patients was reported to be enriched for disease-linked clones. Peripheral blood held disease-linked clones only at relatively low frequency, and these were CD8+. Characteristic of ankylosing spondylitis blood, it appeared, was a TCR beta motif comprising several highly homologous variants.

TCR beta libraries were made by quantitative 5'-RACE with molecular barcodes. TCRdb called the 5' RACE reads again in MiXCR, with one record for every CDR3 protein. The repertoire holds 240,000 or so distinct CDR3 sequences, with around 9.1% as singletons. V shed 2 bases and J 1 base; nucleotides not matched to a gene: 2. The CDR3 is 15 amino acids. The germline gives CDR1 MNHEY, CDR2 SVGEGT. Sequencing used blood, either unsorted or a sorted T cell fraction (not recorded which). The sequence derives from a male donor with ankylosing spondylitis or in good health (not recorded which). J is TRBJ2-7 and V is TRBV6-2 or TRBV6-3; 10 bases are shared with TRBD2. The CDR3 protein is CASSYLGLASYEQYF. The CDR3 DNA follows: TGTGCCAGCAGTTACCTGGGACTAGCGTCCTACGAGCAGTACTTC.